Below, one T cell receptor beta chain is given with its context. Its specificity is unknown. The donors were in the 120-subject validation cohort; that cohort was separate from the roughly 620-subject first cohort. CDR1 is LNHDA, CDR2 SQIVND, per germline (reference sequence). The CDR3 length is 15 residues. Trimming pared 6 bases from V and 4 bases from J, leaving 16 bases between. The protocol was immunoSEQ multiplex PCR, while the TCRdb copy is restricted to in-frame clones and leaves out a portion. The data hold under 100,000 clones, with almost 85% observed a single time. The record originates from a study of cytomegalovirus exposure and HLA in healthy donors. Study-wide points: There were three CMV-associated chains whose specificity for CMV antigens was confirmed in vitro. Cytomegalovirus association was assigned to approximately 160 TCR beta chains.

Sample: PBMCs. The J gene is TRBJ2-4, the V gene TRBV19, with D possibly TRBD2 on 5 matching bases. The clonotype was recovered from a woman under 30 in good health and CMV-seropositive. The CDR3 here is CASSHLLRDKNIQYF. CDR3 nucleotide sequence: TGTGCCAGTAGCCACTTATTGAGGGATAAAAACATTCAGTACTTC.